The clone carrying this T cell receptor beta chain was seen only a few times. Its target is not known. Donors ranged from about 6 to 95 years old and were healthy Caucasians in Russia. Per the germline V gene, CDR1 is MDHEN and CDR2 is SYDVKM. V lost 5 bases to trimming and J lost 3 bases; unmatched junction nucleotides: 16. There are 17 residues in the CDR3. The entry originates in a study of blood T cells in healthy people across ages. Notes on the study in general: Unsorted PBMC material precluded a definitive naive versus antigen-experienced comparison. Long-lived donors carried more naive CD4+ cells and greater diversity than aged donors. Diversity figures based on one million T cells were deemed too low.

It was with a sample-barcoded 5' primer and a J-beta primer mix that a second PCR of roughly 6 to 12 cycles was run. In TCRdb, the 5' RACE reads were re-called with MiXCR into one record per CDR3 protein. This sample yields 920,000 or so distinct CDR3 sequences, of which 35% to 55% are seen a single time; 15% to 20% belongs to the top ten. The gene calls are TRBV28 and TRBJ2-7; 7 nucleotides match TRBD2. Material for sequencing was blood. The origin of this receptor is a woman aged 60-70 years in good health. The CDR3 spells CASSPPLGEGQFYEQYF. The CDR3 coding sequence is TGTGCCAGCAGTCCCCCTTTGGGGGAGGGCCAATTCTACGAGCAGTACTTC. The complete variable domain, with remaining parts taken from reference TRBV28 and TRBJ2-7, reads DVKVTQSSRYLVKRTGEKVFLECVQDMDHENMFWYRQDPGLGLRLIYFSYDVKMKEKGDIPEGYSVSREKKERFSLILESASTNQTSMYLCASSPPLGEGQFYEQYFGPGTRLTVT.